This T cell receptor (beta chain) was sequenced in a study of blood T cells in healthy people across ages. This clonotype was observed once. Its cognate antigen is unknown. Notes on the study in general: Lack of knowledge of donor CMV status possibly confounded expanded clonotype changes. Strongly correlated with naive T cell percentage was TCR beta diversity.

This CDR3 spans 13 amino acids. Germline values: CDR1 SGHNT, CDR2 YENEEA. V lost 4 bases and J lost 7, with 13 bases in between. The second PCR ran roughly 6 to 11 cycles with a sample-barcoded 5' primer and J-beta primers. MiXCR was run by TCRdb on the 5' RACE reads, yielding one entry per CDR3 protein. The sample includes hundreds of thousands of distinct CDR3 sequences, over 40% seen only once; the top ten take around 30%. Sequenced input: blood. The gene calls are TRBV11-3 and TRBJ1-1; D unclear. The TCR sequence derives from a man at least 80 years old in good health. CDR3 sequence: CASSCHPDGEAFF. DNA of the CDR3: TGTGCCAGCAGCTGCCATCCTGACGGTGAAGCTTTCTTT.